The T cell receptor (beta chain) described here comes from a study of blood T cell repertoires in COVID-19. With 3 bases removed from V and 6 bases from J, the gap between germline ends came to 12 bases. From germline, CDR1 is PRHDT and CDR2 FYEKMQ (reference sequence). CDR3 length: 14 amino acids. Some clones are missing from TCRdb's copy, which holds only in-frame ones; the method was immunoSEQ multiplex PCR. The table includes approximately 300,000 clones, 80% to 90% detected once. Study members were between about 18 and 100 years old and lived in 20 to 25 US regions. This clonotype was obtained from a woman aged 18-29 years who had recovered from COVID-19. Sequenced material: PBMCs or T cells enriched from blood (not recorded which). This sequence joins TRBV13 and TRBJ2-1; weak D call: TRBD2 (5 bases). This CDR3 reads CASSFPSKGNEQFF. CDR3 DNA: TGTGCCAGCAGCTTTCCTAGCAAGGGCAATGAGCAGTTCTTC.